This TCR beta chain was identified during a study of shared clonotypes between healthy human individuals (dated by TCRdb to the early 2020s). The study in broad terms: A couple of women and three men aged 18 to 49 years were included in the cohort. To estimate repertoire size and how much clonotypes are shared between individuals, the study performed deep sequencing of blood TCR repertoires from roughly five healthy adults. To increase sequencing depth and limit assay-specific biases, different laboratories used diverse techniques to prepare libraries and sequence TCR repertoires. Each donor's leukapheresis produced roughly between about 0.8 and 8.9 billion PBMCs. Broad study findings and their caveats: Based on pairwise subsampling, the degree of clonotype sharing among donors was expected to be affected by sequencing depth. Sampling was limited to blood, and TCR repertoires in tissue likely differ from TCR repertoires in blood. Because the study included only a small number of donors, the genetic and exposure-history diversity represented was limited.

To note about this clone: Its antigen remains undetermined. Nothing much larger sits one base from this clone, and base qualities are not available.

Trimming accounts for 4 bases at V and 4 bases at J, while the number of junction bases matched to no gene is 7. Inclusive of the bounding cysteine and phenylalanine, the CDR3 is 14 residues long. Only CDR3 DNA remains: 42 bases, in frame from the first base. CDR1 and CDR2 were assigned from the germline V gene (reference sequence) as GTSNPN and SVGIG. Using the deep immunoSEQ assay, multiplex PCR amplified TCR CDR3 regions from genomic DNA. Extracted genomic DNA from each cell subset was spread evenly across all wells of several immunoSEQ 96-well plates, with each plate serving as a replicate. For unsorted PBMC, roughly 330 ng genomic DNA, equal to 30,000 or so T cell genomes, was loaded into each replicate PCR. Genomic DNA from unsorted PBMC was sequenced over ten immunoSEQ deep assay plates. Purified libraries were quantified with a Qubit 3.0 fluorometer, sized on a Bioanalyzer 2100, and re-quantified with the KAPA Library Quantification kit. A separate single-read 150-cycle Illumina NextSeq 550 flow cell was used to sequence each immunoSEQ 96-well plate. For the original study's pipeline: Because the immunoSEQ output included only junctional sequences and no quality scores, the filtering could not be the same as the filtering used for full-length reads. Sequences were annotated with PyIR, a Python wrapper for IgBLAST v1.9, and V/J genes and CDR3 were assigned using IMGT germline references. Reads with weak V/J assignments (E-value above 1e-6), missing CDR3, stop codons, out-of-frame junctions, or ambiguous translated residues were removed. V3J clonotypes were defined as sequences sharing the same inferred V gene, J gene, and CDR3 amino acid sequence. The percentage overlap between two repertoires was calculated by dividing the number of shared unique clonotypes by the size of the smaller repertoire. Richness of each repertoire was evaluated using RTK rarefaction, the Chao1 estimator, and Recon v2.1 estimates of unobserved clonotypes. Held by TCRdb, this immuneACCESS table contains in-frame sequences only and omits some clones. Under half of the omission traces to an unresolved V gene where checked; the cause of the rest is unknown. The V and J calls and clone size were taken over from that table, and D and trimming were inferred from the DNA. Across this sample there are about 490,000 clones, with approximately 80% seen only once. The top ten clones comprise 10% to 15% of the sample.

Healthy HIV-negative adults with no recently reported acute infections or vaccinations were included as donors. Only Caucasian adults living in Nashville, Tennessee, USA were represented among the donors. For unsorted samples, some 90 million PBMCs were counted, and genomic DNA was extracted using the QIAamp DNA Blood Mini kit. After blood collection by leukapheresis, PBMCs were isolated using Ficoll-Histopaque density gradient centrifugation and then cryopreserved in the vapor phase of liquid nitrogen. The receptor chain draws on TRBV30 and TRBJ2-5; TRBD2 matches 9 bases in the middle. The sequence derives from a woman aged 40 to 49 in good health. Some clones in this sample may be carry-over from other donors' samples. The specimen was PBMCs. The sequenced DNA: TGTGCCTGGACCAGTGGGACTAGCTTAGAGACCCAGTACTTC. Its coded protein is CAWTSGTSLETQYF.